The 16 T cell receptor beta chains in this list originate from one sample, sequenced in a study of T cell responses to AZD1222 COVID-19 vaccine. Clones were sequenced by immunoSEQ multiplex PCR, and TCRdb holds only the in-frame ones, with some missing. The data contain approximately 70,000 clones, 85% to 90% of them singletons. Specimen: peripheral blood, collected 28 days after the second dose of the MenACWY control vaccine. The receptors stem from an adult who received the MenACWY meningococcal vaccine as a control.

The chain uses TRBV6-2 or TRBV6-3 and TRBJ1-5, with D uncertain. The germline V gene has CDR1 MNHEY and CDR2 SVGEGT. CDR3 length: 14 amino acids. V lost 2 bases and J 5 bases, leaving 10 bases between the germline ends. The chain's CDR3 is CASSYGSRDQPQHF. The CDR3 DNA is TGTGCCAGCAGTTACGGCTCCCGGGATCAGCCCCAGCATTTT.

As DNA, the CDR3 is TGTGCCAGTAAACAGGCCCCTAGCACAGATACGCAGTATTTT. Its translation: CASKQAPSTDTQYF. The chain has TRBV7-2 and TRBJ2-3; the D gene is possibly TRBD1 (5 bases). This CDR3 contains 14 residues. The V end was cut by 9 bases, the J end by 0 bases, with 13 bases between. Germline CDR1 is SGHTA and CDR2 is FQGNSA.

The rearrangement links TRBV7-9 to TRBJ1-4; D gene unclear. This CDR3 region has 14 residues. Per germline, CDR1 SEHNR and CDR2 FQNEAQ (reference sequence). Trimming pared 5 bases from V and 2 bases from J, leaving 9 bases between. The CDR3 region has the DNA TGTGCCAGCAGCCCGCAGATCACTAATGAAAAACTGTTTTTT. Protein product: CASSPQITNEKLFF.

The rearrangement joins TRBV5-1 to TRBJ1-6; D may be TRBD1 (6 bases). The germline V gene has CDR1 SGHRS and CDR2 YFSETQ. The CDR3 covers 16 residues. V was cut by 0 bases and J by 9 bases, with 16 bases left in between. CDR3 bases: TGCGCCAGCAGCTTGGCCCCGGGGGCGTTTGGTTCACCCCTCCACTTT. Translating it yields CASSLAPGAFGSPLHF.

The V and J genes are TRBV11-2 and TRBJ1-6; 7 bases are a match to TRBD1. The CDR3 contains 16 residues. Germline assignment: CDR1 SGHAT and CDR2 FQNNGV. Unmatched junction bases numbered 3, after V lost 1 base and J lost 3 bases. Here the CDR3 DNA reads TGTGCCAGCAGCTTAGGGGACAGACTCTATAATTCACCCCTCCACTTT. Its protein is CASSLGDRLYNSPLHF.

J is TRBJ1-4 and V is TRBV6-4; 7 bases line up with TRBD1. The V and J ends lost 3 bases and 10 bases, in that order; junction bases with no gene match: 8. The CDR3 length is 14 residues. Germline V lookup: CDR1 MRHNA, CDR2 SNTAGT. CDR3 DNA sequence: TGTGCCAGCAGTGAGCGACAGGGAATAGGAAAACTGTTTTTT. It translates to CASSERQGIGKLFF.

This rearrangement joins TRBV5-1 to TRBJ2-1; 7 bases fit TRBD2. The germline V gene encodes CDR1 SGHRS and CDR2 YFSETQ. CDR3 length: 15 amino acids. V trimming: 4 bases; J trimming: 1 base; junction bases outside the gene matches: 5. CDR3 in amino acids: CASSPDGGSYNEQFF. The CDR3 coding sequence is TGCGCCAGCAGCCCTGACGGGGGGTCCTACAATGAGCAGTTCTTC.

V and J are TRBV14 and TRBJ1-1, with TRBD1 as a possible D gene (5 bases). The CDR3 spans 12 residues. The V gene's germline CDR1 is SGHDN and CDR2 FVKESK. Deletions cut 4 bases from V and 13 bases from J, with 16 bases between. CDR3 residues: CASSPQEGKGFF. CDR3 DNA: TGTGCCAGCAGCCCGCAGGAGGGGAAGGGTTTCTTT.

The chain joins TRBV19 to TRBJ1-2; no clear D. V was trimmed by 3 bases and J by 3 bases, leaving 14 bases between them. Germline lookup yields CDR1 LNHDA and CDR2 SQIVND (reference sequence). The CDR3 runs to 15 residues. CDR3 residues: CASSMLGPRDYGYTF. DNA of the CDR3: TGTGCCAGTAGTATGTTAGGACCGCGGGACTATGGCTACACCTTC.

This clone was counted a single time. The gene calls are TRBV4-2 and TRBJ1-4; D is possibly TRBD1 (6 bases). The CDR3 spans 16 residues. The germline gives CDR1 LGHNA, CDR2 YNFKEQ. With 1 base removed from V and 5 bases from J, the gap between germline ends came to 14 bases. CDR3 amino acids: CASSQGDSGQNEKLFF. The CDR3 nucleotides read TGTGCCAGCAGCCAAGGGGACTCGGGACAAAATGAAAAACTGTTTTTT.

V gene TRBV5-4 combines with J gene TRBJ2-2; 8 bases align to TRBD1. From germline, CDR1 is SGHNT and CDR2 YYREEE (reference sequence). V lost 4 bases to trimming and J lost 2 bases; unmatched junction nucleotides: 4. The CDR3 runs 15 residues. The CDR3 sequence is CASSPGTGNTGELFF. The CDR3 region has the DNA TGTGCCAGCAGCCCCGGGACAGGAAACACCGGGGAGCTGTTTTTT.

The chain links TRBV29-1 to TRBJ1-2; D possibly corresponds to TRBD1 (5 bases). Trimming left V 0 bases short and J 4 bases short, with 12 bases between. Germline V gene data show CDR1 as SQVTM and CDR2 as ANQGSEA. CDR3 length: 14 amino acids. DNA for the CDR3: TGCAGCGTTGAAGATCTCTCAGGGAGCTATGGCTACACCTTC. Its translation is CSVEDLSGSYGYTF.

This sequence joins TRBV3-1 (or the pseudogene TRBV3-2) and TRBJ2-7, with 9 bases aligning to TRBD2. Germline CDR1 reads LGHDT; CDR2 reads YNNKEL (reference sequence). The CDR3 length is 11 residues. V lost 9 bases and J lost 7; bases outside the gene matches: 4. This CDR3 reads CASSGGQEQYF. The CDR3 DNA sequence: TGTGCCAGTAGCGGGGGACAGGAGCAGTACTTC.

V gene TRBV27 combines with J gene TRBJ1-1; TRBD1 aligns across 7 bases. CDR3 length: 12 amino acids. Germline lookup yields CDR1 MNHEY and CDR2 SMNVEV (reference sequence). V dropped 10 bases and J dropped 11; count of bases not matched to a gene: 13. DNA for the CDR3: TGTGCCACCAAGGGGCCGGGACAGCTGGCTTTCTTT. Translation gives CATKGPGQLAFF.

The J gene is TRBJ2-3, the V gene TRBV7-9, with D unclear. The CDR3 is 12 amino acids. Trimming removed 5 bases from V and 10 bases from J, with 13 bases in between. Germline V gives CDR1 SEHNR, CDR2 FQNEAQ (reference sequence). The CDR3 sequence is CASSLAQSPQYF. In DNA, the CDR3 is TGTGCCAGCAGCCTTGCCCAGAGTCCGCAGTATTTT.

The chain's CDR3 is CASSVSGVDYGYTF. The CDR3 DNA follows: TGTGCCAGCAGCGTATCAGGGGTGGACTATGGCTACACCTTC. The rearrangement joins TRBV9 to TRBJ1-2; D perhaps matches TRBD1 (6 bases). Trimming pared 1 base from V and 3 bases from J, leaving 10 bases between. CDR1 and CDR2 from the germline V gene are SGDLS and YYNGEE. The CDR3 runs 14 residues. Combining the CDR3 with reference TRBV9 and TRBJ1-2 gives the whole variable domain DSGVTQTPKHLITATGQRVTLRCSPRSGDLSVYWYQQSLDQGLQFLIQYYNGEERAKGNILERFSAQQFPDLHSELNLSSLELGDSALYFCASSVSGVDYGYTFGSGTRLTVV.